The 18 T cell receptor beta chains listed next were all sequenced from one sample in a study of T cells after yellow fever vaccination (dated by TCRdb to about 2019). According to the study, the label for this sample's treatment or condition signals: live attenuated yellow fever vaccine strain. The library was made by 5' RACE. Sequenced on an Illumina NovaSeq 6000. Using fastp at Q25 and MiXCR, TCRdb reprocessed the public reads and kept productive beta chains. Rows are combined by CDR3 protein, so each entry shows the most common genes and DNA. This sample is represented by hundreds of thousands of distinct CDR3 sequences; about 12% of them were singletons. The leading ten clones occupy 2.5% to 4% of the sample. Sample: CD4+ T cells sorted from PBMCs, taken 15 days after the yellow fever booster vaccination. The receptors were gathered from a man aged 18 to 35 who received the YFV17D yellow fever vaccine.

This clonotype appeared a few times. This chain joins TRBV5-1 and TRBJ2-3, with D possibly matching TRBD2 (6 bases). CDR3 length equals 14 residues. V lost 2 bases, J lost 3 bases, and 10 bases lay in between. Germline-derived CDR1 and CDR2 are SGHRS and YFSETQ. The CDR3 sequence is CASSLGDWTDTQYF. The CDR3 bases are TGCGCCAGCAGCTTAGGGGACTGGACAGATACGCAGTATTTT.

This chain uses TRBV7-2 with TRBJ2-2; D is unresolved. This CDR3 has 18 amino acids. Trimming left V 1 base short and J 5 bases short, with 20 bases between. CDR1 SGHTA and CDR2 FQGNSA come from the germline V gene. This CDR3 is CASSLDPRRNRVTGELFF. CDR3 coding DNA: TGTGCCAGCAGCTTAGATCCCAGGCGAAATCGGGTTACCGGGGAGCTGTTTTTT.

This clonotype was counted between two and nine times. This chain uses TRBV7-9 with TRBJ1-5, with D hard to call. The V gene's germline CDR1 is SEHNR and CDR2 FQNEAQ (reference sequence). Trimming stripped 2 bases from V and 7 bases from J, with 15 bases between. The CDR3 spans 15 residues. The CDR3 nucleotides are TGTGCCAGCAGCTTACATGGGGTAGAGCTACAGCCCCAGCATTTT. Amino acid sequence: CASSLHGVELQPQHF.

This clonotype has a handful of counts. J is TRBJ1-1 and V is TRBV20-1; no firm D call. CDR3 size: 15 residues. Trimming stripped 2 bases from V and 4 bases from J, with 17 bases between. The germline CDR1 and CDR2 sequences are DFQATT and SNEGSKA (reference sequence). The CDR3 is CSARLGSVRGTEAFF. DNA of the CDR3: TGCAGTGCTAGATTGGGGTCTGTCCGAGGCACTGAAGCTTTCTTT.

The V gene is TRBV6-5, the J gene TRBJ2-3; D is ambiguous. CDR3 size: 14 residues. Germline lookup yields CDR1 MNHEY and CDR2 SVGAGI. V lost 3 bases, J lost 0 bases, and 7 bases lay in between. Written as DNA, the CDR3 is TGTGCCAGCAGTTATGCGGCTAGCACAGATACGCAGTATTTT. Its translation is CASSYAASTDTQYF.

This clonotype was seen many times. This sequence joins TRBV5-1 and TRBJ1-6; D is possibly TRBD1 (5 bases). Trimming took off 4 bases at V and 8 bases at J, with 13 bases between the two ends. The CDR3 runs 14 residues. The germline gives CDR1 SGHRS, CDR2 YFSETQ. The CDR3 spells CASSEDGGYSPLHF. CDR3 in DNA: TGCGCCAGCAGCGAGGACGGGGGATATTCACCCCTCCACTTT.

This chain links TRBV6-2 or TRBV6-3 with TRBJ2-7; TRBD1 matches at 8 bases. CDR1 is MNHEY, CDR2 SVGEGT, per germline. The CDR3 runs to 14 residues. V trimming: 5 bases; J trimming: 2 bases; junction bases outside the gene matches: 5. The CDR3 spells CASSRETGAYEQYF. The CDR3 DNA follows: TGTGCCAGCAGTCGGGAGACAGGGGCCTACGAGCAGTACTTC.

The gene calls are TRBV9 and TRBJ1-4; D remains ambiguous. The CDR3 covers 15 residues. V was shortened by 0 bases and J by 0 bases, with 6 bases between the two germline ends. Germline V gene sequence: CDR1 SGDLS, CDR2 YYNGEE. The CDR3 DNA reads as TGTGCCAGCAGCGTAGATCGGTCAACTAATGAAAAACTGTTTTTT. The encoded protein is CASSVDRSTNEKLFF.

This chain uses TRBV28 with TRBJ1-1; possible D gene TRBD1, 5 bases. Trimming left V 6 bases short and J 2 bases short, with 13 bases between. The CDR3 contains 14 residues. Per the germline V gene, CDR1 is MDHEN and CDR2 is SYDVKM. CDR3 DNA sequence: TGTGCCAGCAGCCGGGGGTCAGCTAACACTGAAGCTTTCTTT. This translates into CASSRGSANTEAFF. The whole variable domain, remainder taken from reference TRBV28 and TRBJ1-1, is DVKVTQSSRYLVKRTGEKVFLECVQDMDHENMFWYRQDPGLGLRLIYFSYDVKMKEKGDIPEGYSVSREKKERFSLILESASTNQTSMYLCASSRGSANTEAFFGQGTRLTVV.

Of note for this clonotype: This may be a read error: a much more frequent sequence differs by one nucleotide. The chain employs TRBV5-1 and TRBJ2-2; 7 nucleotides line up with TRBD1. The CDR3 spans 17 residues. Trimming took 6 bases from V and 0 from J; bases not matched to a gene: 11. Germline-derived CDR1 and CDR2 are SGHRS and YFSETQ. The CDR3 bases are TGCGCCAGCATCGGGCGGACAGGCCCGCCGAACACCGGGGAGCTGTTTTTT. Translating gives CASIGRTGPPNTGELFF.

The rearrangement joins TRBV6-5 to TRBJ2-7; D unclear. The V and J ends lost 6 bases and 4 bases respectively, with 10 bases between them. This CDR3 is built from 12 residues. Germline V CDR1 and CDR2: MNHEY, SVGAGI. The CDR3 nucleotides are TGTGCCAGCAGGCCCCCGGCTTACGAGCAGTACGTC. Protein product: CASRPPAYEQYV.

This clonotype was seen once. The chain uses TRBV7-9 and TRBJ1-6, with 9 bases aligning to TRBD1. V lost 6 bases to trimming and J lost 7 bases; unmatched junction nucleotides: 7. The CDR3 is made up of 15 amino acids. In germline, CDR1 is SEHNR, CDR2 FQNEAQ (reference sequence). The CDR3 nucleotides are TGTGCCAGCAGACCAACCGGGACAGGGAATTCACCCCTCCACTTT. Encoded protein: CASRPTGTGNSPLHF.

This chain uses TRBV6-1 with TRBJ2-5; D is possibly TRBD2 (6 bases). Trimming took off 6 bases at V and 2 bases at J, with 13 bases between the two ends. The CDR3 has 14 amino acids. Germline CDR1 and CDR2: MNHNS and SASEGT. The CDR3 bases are TGTGCCAGCAGCGAGCGGGCCCCACAAGAGACCCAGTACTTC. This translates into CASSERAPQETQYF.

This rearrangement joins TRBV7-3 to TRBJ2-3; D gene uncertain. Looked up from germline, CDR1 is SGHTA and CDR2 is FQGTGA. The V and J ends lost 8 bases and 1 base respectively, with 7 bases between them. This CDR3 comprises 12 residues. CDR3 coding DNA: TGTGCCAGCGCCCGGGGCACAGATACGCAGTATTTT. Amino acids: CASARGTDTQYF.

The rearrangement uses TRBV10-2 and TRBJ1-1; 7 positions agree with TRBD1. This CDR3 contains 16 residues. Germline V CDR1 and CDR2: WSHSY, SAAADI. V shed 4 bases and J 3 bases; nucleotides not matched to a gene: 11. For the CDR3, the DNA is TGCGCCAGCAGTGGGGTGGGAGGGGGCAAAGACACTGAAGCTTTCTTT. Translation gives CASSGVGGGKDTEAFF.

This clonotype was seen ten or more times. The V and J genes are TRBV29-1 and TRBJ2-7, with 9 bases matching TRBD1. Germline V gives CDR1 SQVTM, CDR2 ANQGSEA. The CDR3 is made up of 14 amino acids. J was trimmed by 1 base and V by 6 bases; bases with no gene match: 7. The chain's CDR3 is CSVVTGTGSYEQYF. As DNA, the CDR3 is TGCAGCGTGGTAACCGGGACAGGGTCCTACGAGCAGTACTTC.

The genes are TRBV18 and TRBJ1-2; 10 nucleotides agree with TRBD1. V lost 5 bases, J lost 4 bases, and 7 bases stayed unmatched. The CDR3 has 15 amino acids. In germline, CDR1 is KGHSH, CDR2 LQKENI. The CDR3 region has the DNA TGTGCCAGCTCATCCACCGGGACAGGGGCCTATGGCTACACCTTC. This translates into CASSSTGTGAYGYTF.

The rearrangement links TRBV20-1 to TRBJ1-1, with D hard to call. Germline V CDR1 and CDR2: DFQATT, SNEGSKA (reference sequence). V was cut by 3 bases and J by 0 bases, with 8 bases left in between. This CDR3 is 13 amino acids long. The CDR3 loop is CSARKDMNTEAFF. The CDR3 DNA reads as TGCAGTGCTAGGAAGGATATGAACACTGAAGCTTTCTTT.